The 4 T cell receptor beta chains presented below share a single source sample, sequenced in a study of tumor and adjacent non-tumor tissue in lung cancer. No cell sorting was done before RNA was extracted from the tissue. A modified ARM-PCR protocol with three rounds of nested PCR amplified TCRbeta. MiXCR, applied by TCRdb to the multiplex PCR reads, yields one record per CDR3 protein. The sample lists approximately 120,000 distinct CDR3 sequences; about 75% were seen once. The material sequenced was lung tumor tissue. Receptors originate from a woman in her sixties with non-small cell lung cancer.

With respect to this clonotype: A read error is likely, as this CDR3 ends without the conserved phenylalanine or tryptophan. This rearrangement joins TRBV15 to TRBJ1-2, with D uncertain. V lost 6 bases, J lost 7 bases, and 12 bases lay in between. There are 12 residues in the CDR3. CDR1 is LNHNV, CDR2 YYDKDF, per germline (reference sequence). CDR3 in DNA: TGTGCCACCAGTTATGGTGGATCTGGCTACACCATC. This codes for CATSYGGSGYTI.

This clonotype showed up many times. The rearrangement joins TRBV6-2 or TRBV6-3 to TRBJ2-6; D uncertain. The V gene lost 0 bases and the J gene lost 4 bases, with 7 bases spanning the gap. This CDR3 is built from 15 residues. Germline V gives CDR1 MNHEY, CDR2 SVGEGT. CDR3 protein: CASSYSVSGANVLTF. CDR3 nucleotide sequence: TGTGCCAGCAGTTACTCGGTATCCGGGGCCAACGTCCTGACTTTC.

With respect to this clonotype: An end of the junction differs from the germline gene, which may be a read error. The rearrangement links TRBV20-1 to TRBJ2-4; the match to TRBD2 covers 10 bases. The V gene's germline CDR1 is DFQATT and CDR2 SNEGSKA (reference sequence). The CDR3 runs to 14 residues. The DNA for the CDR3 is TGCAATGCTAGAGACGTAAAGCGGGGGGGCCACCAATACTTC. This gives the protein CNARDVKRGGHQYF.

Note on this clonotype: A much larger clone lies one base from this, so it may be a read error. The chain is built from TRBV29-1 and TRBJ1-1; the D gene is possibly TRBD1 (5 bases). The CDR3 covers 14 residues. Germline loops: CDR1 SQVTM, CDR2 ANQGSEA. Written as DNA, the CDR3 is TGCAGCGTTGAAATGGGTAGGGGAAGCACTGAACCTTTCTTT. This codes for CSVEMGRGSTEPFF. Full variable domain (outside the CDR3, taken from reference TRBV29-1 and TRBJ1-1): SAVISQKPSRDICQRGTSLTIQCQVDSQVTMMFWYRQQPGQSLTLIATANQGSEATYESGFVIDKFPISRPNLTFSTLTVSNMSPEDSSIYLCSVEMGRGSTEPFFGQGTRLTVV.